Following are 18 T cell receptor beta chains from one sample sequenced in a study of radiotherapy plus CTLA-4 blockade in lung cancer. TCRdb keeps only in-frame clones here, not all; method: immunoSEQ multiplex PCR. Found here are about 83,000 clones, roughly 79% of them singletons; the top ten hold more than 3.5%. This specimen was peripheral blood, taken from a patient treated with radiotherapy plus ipilimumab. These receptors all stem from a human donor with non-small cell lung cancer who had a partial response to radiotherapy plus ipilimumab. Some clones in this sample may be carry-over from other donors' samples.

This rearrangement joins TRBV28 to TRBJ2-1, with D hard to call. The germline gives CDR1 MDHEN, CDR2 SYDVKM. V gave up 5 bases and J gave up 4 bases, with 3 bases separating them. The CDR3 spans 11 residues. The CDR3 nucleotides are TGTGCCAGCAGTCTTTACAATGAGCAGTTCTTC. Encoded protein: CASSLYNEQFF.

The gene calls are TRBV6-1 and TRBJ2-4; a possible D gene is TRBD1 (6 bases). This CDR3 spans 14 amino acids. V shed 6 bases and J shed 1 base, with 10 bases lying between them. Germline-derived CDR1 and CDR2 are MNHNS and SASEGT. Written as DNA, the CDR3 is TGTGCCAGCAGCCGGACAGACGCCAAAAACATTCAGTACTTC. Translation: CASSRTDAKNIQYF.

This clone was seen a single time. The CDR3 DNA reads TGTGCCAGCAGCTTATTTGAGGGTCCGGGATCCTACGAGCAGTACTTC. The encoded protein is CASSLFEGPGSYEQYF. The chain employs TRBV13 and TRBJ2-7; possible D gene TRBD2, 5 bases. The CDR3 has 16 amino acids. V lost 2 bases and J lost 1, with 15 bases in between. Looked up from germline, CDR1 is PRHDT and CDR2 is FYEKMQ (reference sequence).

Points on this clone: The sample holds other DNA sequences that translate to the same CDR3. The chain has TRBV18 and TRBJ1-3, with 9 bases that match TRBD1. V shed 2 bases, J shed 4 bases, and the junction held 0 bases outside the gene matches. The CDR3 is 14 residues long. The germline V gene encodes CDR1 KGHSH and CDR2 LQKENI. CDR3 sequence: CASSPGTGGNTIYF. The CDR3 DNA reads as TGTGCCAGCTCACCAGGGACAGGGGGAAACACCATATATTTT.

V and J are TRBV6-1 and TRBJ1-2; 9 bases match TRBD1. In germline, CDR1 is MNHNS, CDR2 SASEGT. This CDR3 is 14 amino acids long. Germline trimming cut 8 bases from V and 2 bases from J; bases unmatched to any gene: 6. CDR3 loop: CASAKGQGNYGYTF. The CDR3 DNA follows: TGTGCCAGCGCCAAGGGACAGGGCAACTATGGCTACACCTTC.

This clone came up once. The J gene is TRBJ1-5, the V gene TRBV19, with TRBD1 identical over 7 bases. The CDR3 consists of 14 residues. After removal of 7 bases from V and 2 bases from J, the junction contained 5 bases not matched to a gene. Germline loops: CDR1 LNHDA, CDR2 SQIVND (reference sequence). The CDR3 is CASIRQGGNQPQHF. For the CDR3, the DNA is TGTGCCAGTATCAGACAGGGCGGCAATCAGCCCCAGCATTTT.

This rearrangement joins TRBV28 to TRBJ2-7; 11 nucleotides align to TRBD1. V shed 7 bases and J 1 base; nucleotides not matched to a gene: 9. The length of the CDR3 is 16 residues. Per germline, CDR1 MDHEN and CDR2 SYDVKM. Here the CDR3 reads CASNPPGTGGSYEQYF. The CDR3 DNA sequence: TGTGCCAGCAACCCCCCAGGGACAGGGGGTTCCTACGAGCAGTACTTC.

The chain has TRBV5-6 and TRBJ1-2; 7 nucleotides line up with TRBD1. Germline CDR1 is SGHDT and CDR2 is YYEEEE. Trimming removed 0 bases from V and 4 bases from J; junction bases left unmatched: 9. This CDR3 is 16 amino acids long. CDR3 loop: CASSLELGGLIYGYTF. DNA of the CDR3: TGTGCCAGCAGCTTGGAGCTAGGGGGCTTGATCTATGGCTACACCTTC.

DNA for the CDR3: TGTGCCACCAGCAGATCCTGGGAGGTTGCTGAAGCTTTCTTT. This sequence encodes CATSRSWEVAEAFF. The chain couples TRBV15 to TRBJ1-1; no clear D. Germline-derived CDR1 and CDR2 are LNHNV and YYDKDF (reference sequence). The CDR3 runs to 14 residues. The V and J ends lost 2 bases and 6 bases respectively, with 13 bases between them.

V and J are TRBV28 and TRBJ2-7; tentative D call: TRBD2 (5 bases). Trimming took off 3 bases at V and 5 bases at J, with 11 bases between the two ends. Looked up from germline, CDR1 is MDHEN and CDR2 is SYDVKM. CDR3 size: 13 residues. DNA of the CDR3: TGTGCCAGCAGTTTGTACCTAGCCGACGAGCAGTACTTC. This translates into CASSLYLADEQYF.

The rearrangement uses TRBV27 and TRBJ2-1, with D possibly matching TRBD2 (5 bases). The CDR3 is made up of 14 amino acids. CDR1 and CDR2 (germline): MNHEY, SMNVEV (reference sequence). V lost 2 bases to trimming and J lost 10 bases, with 15 bases between them. The CDR3 DNA sequence: TGTGCCAGCAGTTTAATTACGCTTCGAGGGGAGCAGTTCTTC. It yields the protein CASSLITLRGEQFF.

The chain joins TRBV6-1 to TRBJ2-1; TRBD2 matches 14 bases. The J segment lost 10 bases and the V segment lost 3 bases, leaving 5 bases of the junction unmatched. This CDR3 comprises 15 residues. Germline V gene data show CDR1 as MNHNS and CDR2 as SASEGT. CDR3 DNA: TGTGCCAGCAGTGAGGGACTAGCGGGGGTCCAGGAGCAGTTCTTC. It encodes CASSEGLAGVQEQFF.

This clone was counted a single time. The chain joins TRBV18 to TRBJ2-5, with D perhaps TRBD2 (6 bases). The end of the DNA aligns better with TRBJ2-7, so the J call may be wrong. Germline CDR1 is KGHSH and CDR2 is LQKENI. The CDR3 consists of 16 residues. The CDR3 loop reads CASSPPVGAGTYEQYF. The CDR3 DNA reads as TGTGCCAGCTCACCACCCGTTGGAGCGGGTACCTACGAGCAGTACTTC.

The chain recombines TRBV5-1 with TRBJ2-3; D may be TRBD1 (6 bases). The CDR3 length is 14 residues. The germline CDR1 and CDR2 sequences are SGHRS and YFSETQ. Trimming left V 2 bases short and J 4 bases short, with 11 bases between. The CDR3 coding sequence is TGCGCCAGCAGCTTAGCCGGACAGTCAGATACGCAGTATTTT. The encoded protein is CASSLAGQSDTQYF.

V gene TRBV28 combines with J gene TRBJ1-3; 7 bases fit TRBD1. This CDR3 comprises 14 residues. In germline, CDR1 is MDHEN, CDR2 SYDVKM. V dropped 7 bases and J dropped 3; count of bases not matched to a gene: 6. CDR3 DNA sequence: TGTGCCAGCACCTGGCGGACAGGTGGAAACACCATATATTTT. This codes for CASTWRTGGNTIYF.

In its sample, this clone was seen a few times. The chain has TRBV23-1 and TRBJ2-2, with 9 nucleotides matching TRBD2. TRBV23-1 is an open reading frame whose function is uncertain. The CDR3 extends over 19 amino acids. V shed 2 bases, J shed 1 base, and the junction held 11 bases outside the gene matches. The CDR3 region has the DNA TGCGCCAGCAGTCAAAGAGGGGTGGAAGCGGGAGGGAACACCGGGGAGCTGTTTTTT. This sequence encodes CASSQRGVEAGGNTGELFF.

This rearrangement joins TRBV19 to TRBJ1-5; 12 bases fit TRBD1. The CDR3 loop spans 15 amino acids. The germline V gene encodes CDR1 LNHDA and CDR2 SQIVND (reference sequence). With V trimmed by 6 bases and J by 5 bases, 5 bases remained unmatched. For the CDR3, the DNA is TGTGCCAGTAGCTCGGGACAGGGGGCGGATCAGCCCCAGCATTTT. It codes for CASSSGQGADQPQHF. Full variable domain (remainder filled in from reference TRBV19 and TRBJ1-5): DGGITQSPKYLFRKEGQNVTLSCEQNLNHDAMYWYRQDPGQGLRLIYYSQIVNDFQKGDIAEGYSVSREKKESFPLTVTSAQKNPTAFYLCASSSGQGADQPQHFGDGTRLSIL.

CDR3 in amino acids: CATSRGGQANQPQHF. The CDR3 coding sequence is TGTGCCACCAGCAGAGGGGGCCAGGCAAATCAGCCCCAGCATTTT. The chain recombines TRBV15 with TRBJ1-5; possible D gene TRBD1, 5 bases. Trimming took 1 base from V and 4 from J, leaving 11 bases between them. The CDR3 totals 15 residues. Germline loops: CDR1 LNHNV, CDR2 YYDKDF (reference sequence).